The text below deals with one T cell receptor (beta chain). The antigen it binds to is not known. One base away there is no much larger clone; base qualities are not given. The sample is drawn from a study of control samples from healthy donors and cancer patients (dated by TCRdb to between 2020 and 2021). The library was obtained by the immunoSEQ multiplex PCR assay. What TCRdb holds here is the immuneACCESS table cut down to in-frame rearrangements. Part of the clones is not present; checked against another copy, under half of the missing clones reflect an unresolved V gene, and the others are unexplained. The sample data list roughly 50,000 clones, and roughly 94% of these were observed just once. The ten most abundant clones make up around 4.2% of the sample. From a lookup of the germline V gene, CDR1 and CDR2 are MNHGY and SVAAGI. The V and J ends are trimmed by 10 bases and 6 bases, leaving 7 bases between them. From cysteine to phenylalanine, the CDR3 is 10 amino acids long. Just CDR3 DNA is preserved here, 30 bases in frame from base 1.

The chain is assembled from TRBV6-9 and TRBJ1-5; the D segment cannot be called with confidence. Sequenced sample: blood. This TCR was sampled from a man aged 30 to 39 in good health. The base sequence is TGTGCCACTTGTTCTCAGCCCCAGCATTTT. Translated, it reads CATCSQPQHF.